The 11 T cell receptor beta chains presented below share a single source sample, sequenced in a study of T-cell memory formation after mild COVID-19. Via MiXCR, TCRdb re-called the 5' RACE reads, giving one row per CDR3 protein. The data contain around 450,000 distinct CDR3 sequences, 15% to 20% of them singletons. The sequencing input was PBMCs or a T cell subset sorted from them (not recorded which). These receptors were obtained from an adult woman who had mild COVID-19 (a few samples of this study predate the infection). Cell type and time point are not known.

The chain joins TRBV12-3 or TRBV12-4 to TRBJ2-1, with 8 nucleotides matching TRBD2. The ends lost 5 bases at V and 7 bases at J; junction bases unmatched: 10. The CDR3 totals 15 residues. The DNA of the CDR3 is TGTGCCAGCAGTATTCTAGCGGGCCCGGGAAATGAGCAGTTCTTC. This translates into CASSILAGPGNEQFF.

The sample holds a few counts of this clonotype. The CDR3 spells CASSLALTGTSGTDTQYF. The CDR3 DNA follows: TGCGCCAGCAGCTTGGCCCTCACCGGGACTAGCGGCACAGATACGCAGTATTTT. The chain is built from TRBV5-1 and TRBJ2-3, with 10 nucleotides matching TRBD2. J was trimmed by 1 base and V by 0 bases; bases with no gene match: 8. Germline CDR1 and CDR2: SGHRS and YFSETQ. The CDR3 is 18 amino acids.

The gene calls are TRBV12-3 or TRBV12-4 and TRBJ1-5, with 11 bases identical to TRBD1. After removal of 6 bases from V and 2 bases from J, the junction contained 3 bases not matched to a gene. The CDR3 loop spans 15 amino acids. In DNA, the CDR3 is TGTGCCAGCAGGAAGGGACAGGGGGGCAATCAGCCCCAGCATTTT. It is translated as CASRKGQGGNQPQHF.

The rearrangement uses TRBV12-3 or TRBV12-4 and TRBJ1-2, with a weak D call TRBD1 (5 bases). The CDR3 has 15 amino acids. Trimming stripped 1 base from V and 4 bases from J, with 13 bases between. CDR3 amino acids: CASSLGDAASYGYTF. The CDR3 coding sequence is TGTGCCAGCAGTTTAGGGGACGCCGCTAGCTATGGCTACACCTTC.

This clonotype occurred many times. V and J are TRBV9 and TRBJ1-2; D possibly corresponds to TRBD1 (5 bases). The germline V and J ends were trimmed by 7 bases and 2 bases, with 15 bases remaining between them. CDR3 length: 14 residues. Germline V CDR1 and CDR2: SGDLS, YYNGEE. In nucleotides, the CDR3 is TGTGCCAGCGCCGTCGGGGGAGGAAACTATGGCTACACCTTC. Amino acids: CASAVGGGNYGYTF.

The chain recombines TRBV20-1 with TRBJ2-7; D remains unclear. The V end was cut by 0 bases, the J end by 0 bases, with 6 bases between. The CDR3 length is 13 residues. Germline CDR1 is DFQATT and CDR2 is SNEGSKA (reference sequence). The CDR3 here is CSARDGNSYEQYF. DNA of the CDR3: TGCAGTGCTAGAGATGGTAACTCCTACGAGCAGTACTTC.

This chain uses TRBV19 with TRBJ1-1; D not resolved. Germline-derived CDR1 and CDR2 are LNHDA and SQIVND (reference sequence). V was trimmed by 3 bases and J by 4 bases, leaving 12 bases between them. CDR3 length equals 14 residues. The CDR3 loop is CASSMGSGSTEAFF. The CDR3 nucleotides read TGTGCCAGTAGTATGGGTAGTGGAAGCACTGAAGCTTTCTTT.

The CDR3 bases are TGTGCCAGCAGCCAGACCGGGACGGGAATCTACGAGCAGTACTTC. This encodes CASSQTGTGIYEQYF. J is TRBJ2-7 and V is TRBV4-2; either TRBD1 or TRBD2 may fit D (5 bases each). Germline V lookup: CDR1 LGHNA, CDR2 YNFKEQ. Trimming cost V 3 bases and J 3 bases, with 15 bases left between them. This CDR3 has 15 residues.

Here the CDR3 reads CATSDSPGTNTGELFF. CDR3 DNA sequence: TGTGCCACCAGTGATTCTCCAGGGACGAACACCGGGGAGCTGTTTTTT. The chain recombines TRBV24-1 with TRBJ2-2; tentatively, D is TRBD1 (5 bases). Germline V gives CDR1 KGHDR, CDR2 SFDVKD. V dropped 2 bases and J dropped 0 bases, with 9 bases sitting between them. The CDR3 is 16 amino acids.

This clonotype was recorded a few times. The chain is built from TRBV7-2 and TRBJ1-2; D is perhaps TRBD1 (6 bases). Germline CDR1 reads SGHTA; CDR2 reads FQGNSA. This CDR3 has 15 amino acids. Trimming left V 1 base short and J 6 bases short, with 15 bases between. DNA for the CDR3: TGTGCCAGCAGCTTAGGCCAGGGGATGAGAAATGGCTACACCTTC. As protein: CASSLGQGMRNGYTF.

This chain links TRBV19 with TRBJ1-5, with D possibly matching TRBD1 (5 bases). The CDR3 covers 16 residues. The V end was cut by 6 bases, the J end by 2 bases, with 17 bases between. Per the germline V gene, CDR1 is LNHDA and CDR2 is SQIVND (reference sequence). CDR3 coding DNA: TGTGCCAGTAGCCCCTCGAGGGGTCGAGGCAATCAGCCCCAGCATTTT. It codes for CASSPSRGRGNQPQHF. The full variable domain, its missing parts supplied by reference TRBV19 and TRBJ1-5, is DGGITQSPKYLFRKEGQNVTLSCEQNLNHDAMYWYRQDPGQGLRLIYYSQIVNDFQKGDIAEGYSVSREKKESFPLTVTSAQKNPTAFYLCASSPSRGRGNQPQHFGDGTRLSIL.